These 16 T cell receptor beta chains came from one sample sequenced in a study of T cells after yellow fever vaccination. TCRdb recomputed calls from the 5' RACE reads with MiXCR, one row per CDR3 protein. The sample contains 120,000 or so distinct CDR3 sequences, 7.5% to 10% of which appear only once. Source: CD8+ T cells sorted from PBMCs, taken on the day of the yellow fever booster vaccination. The receptors were gathered from a man younger than 30 who received the YFV17D yellow fever vaccine.

The genes are TRBV18 and TRBJ1-1; D not certain. CDR3 length: 12 residues. CDR1 and CDR2 (germline): KGHSH, LQKENI. With 0 bases removed from V and 4 bases from J, the gap between germline ends came to 3 bases. Written as DNA, the CDR3 is TGTGCCAGCTCACCACCTTTCACTGAAGCTTTCTTT. It is translated as CASSPPFTEAFF.

The chain has TRBV6-5 and TRBJ2-5, with TRBD1 as a possible D gene (6 bases). Trimming cost V 6 bases and J 4 bases, with 15 bases left between them. The CDR3 runs 14 residues. Germline lookup yields CDR1 MNHEY and CDR2 SVGAGI. Here the CDR3 DNA reads TGTGCCAGCAGCTCCTCACTCAGGGGAGAGACCCAGTACTTC. As protein: CASSSSLRGETQYF.

The rearrangement uses TRBV12-5 and TRBJ2-2; D ambiguous. Trimming stripped 1 base from V and 5 bases from J, with 8 bases between. The CDR3 runs 14 residues. Germline CDR1 LGHNT, CDR2 FRNRAP. CDR3 DNA sequence: TGTGCTAGTGGTTTGGGGACGTCGACCGGGGAGCTGTTTTTT. Translation: CASGLGTSTGELFF. The whole variable domain, filled in from reference TRBV12-5 and TRBJ2-2, reads DARVTQTPRHKVTEMGQEVTMRCQPILGHNTVFWYRQTMMQGLELLAYFRNRAPLDDSGMPKDRFSAEMPDATLATLKIQPSEPRDSAVYFCASGLGTSTGELFFGEGSRLTVL.

This clonotype occurred a few times. The rearrangement uses TRBV12-3 or TRBV12-4 and TRBJ2-5; 9 nucleotides align to TRBD2. The CDR3 runs 16 residues. V lost 1 base and J lost 6; bases outside the gene matches: 9. The CDR3 sequence is CASSLVWVAGAKTQYF. The CDR3 coding sequence is TGTGCCAGCAGTTTAGTGTGGGTAGCGGGGGCTAAGACCCAGTACTTC.

The table lists this clonotype with a few counts. This chain uses TRBV7-9 with TRBJ1-1, with D tentatively TRBD1 (5 bases). Germline V gene sequence: CDR1 SEHNR, CDR2 FQNEAQ (reference sequence). V was pared by 5 bases and J by 0 bases, with 10 bases between. The CDR3 totals 14 residues. The CDR3 reads CASSQTELNTEAFF. CDR3 nucleotides: TGTGCCAGCAGCCAGACAGAGCTGAACACTGAAGCTTTCTTT.

The gene calls are TRBV3-1 and TRBJ2-5, with D unclear. CDR3 length: 14 amino acids. Germline CDR1 reads LGHDT; CDR2 reads YNNKEL (reference sequence). Trimming left V 1 base short and J 5 bases short, with 11 bases between. In nucleotides, the CDR3 is TGTGCCAGCAGCCAAGTTAGTGGCAGTGAGACCCAGTACTTC. Translating it yields CASSQVSGSETQYF.

The sample holds a few counts of this clonotype. V gene TRBV21-1 combines with J gene TRBJ1-6. TRBV21-1 is a listed pseudogene. This CDR3 is 19 amino acids long. CDR3 DNA sequence: TGTGCCAGCAGGCAAAAGGTGGGAACAGACCCCATAATGGGTTCACCCCTCCACTTT. It specifies CASRQKVGTDPIMGSPLHF.

This clonotype was picked up a small number of times. The CDR3 region has the DNA TGTGCCAGCAGCTTAGTTACGACAGGGGGCGATCAGCCCCAGCATTTT. This translates into CASSLVTTGGDQPQHF. The chain combines TRBV7-9 with TRBJ1-5; TRBD1 matches at 10 bases. The CDR3 totals 16 residues. CDR1 SEHNR and CDR2 FQNEAQ come from the germline V gene (reference sequence). The J segment lost 5 bases and the V segment lost 1 base, leaving 5 bases of the junction unmatched. The variable domain in full, with the rest retrieved from reference TRBV7-9 and TRBJ1-5, is DTGVSQNPRHKITKRGQNVTFRCDPISEHNRLYWYRQTLGQGPEFLTYFQNEAQLEKSRLLSDRFSAERPKGSFSTLEIQRTEQGDSAMYLCASSLVTTGGDQPQHFGDGTRLSIL.

The rearrangement links TRBV10-3 to TRBJ2-7; 12 nucleotides line up with TRBD2. This CDR3 has 12 residues. Trimming at V came to 7 bases and at J to 7 bases, leaving 2 bases not matched to a gene. The germline V gene encodes CDR1 ENHRY and CDR2 SYGVKD. In DNA, the CDR3 is TGTGCCATCAAGGGGACTAGCGGGGAGCAGTACGTC. Protein sequence: CAIKGTSGEQYV.

J is TRBJ2-4 and V is TRBV7-9; D call uncertain. V dropped 8 bases and J dropped 0 bases, with 11 bases sitting between them. The CDR3 contains 14 residues. Germline V CDR1 and CDR2: SEHNR, FQNEAQ (reference sequence). CDR3 sequence: CASAIGLAKNIQYF. CDR3 nucleotides: TGTGCCAGCGCAATAGGGCTAGCCAAAAACATTCAGTACTTC.

V is TRBV30 and J is TRBJ2-7, with a possible D match to TRBD1 (5 bases). Germline CDR1 GTSNPN, CDR2 SVGIG (reference sequence). CDR3 size: 13 residues. The ends were cut back, 2 bases at V and 3 bases at J, with 11 bases in the middle. The CDR3 protein is CAWSQGNGYEQYF. The CDR3 nucleotides are TGTGCCTGGAGTCAGGGAAACGGCTACGAGCAGTACTTC.

This clonotype has just a few counts. The V gene is TRBV4-1, the J gene TRBJ2-4; 7 bases match TRBD2. Germline V gene lookup returns CDR1 MGHRA and CDR2 YSYEKL. The length of the CDR3 is 15 residues. After removal of 2 bases from V and 8 bases from J, the junction contained 9 bases not matched to a gene. DNA for the CDR3: TGCGCCAGCAGCCAATACGGTGTGGGGGGGGACATTCAGTACTTC. Translation: CASSQYGVGGDIQYF.

CDR3 sequence: CASSSHSGPTNYGYTF. Here the CDR3 DNA reads TGTGCCAGCAGCTCCCACAGCGGACCCACTAACTATGGCTACACCTTC. The chain has TRBV9 and TRBJ1-2, with D unresolved. V lost 4 bases, J lost 0 bases, and 16 bases lay in between. The CDR3 runs to 16 residues. Germline V gives CDR1 SGDLS, CDR2 YYNGEE.

This clonotype was observed a few times. The CDR3 bases are TGCGCCAGCAGCCCGCCATACAGTATCTACGAGCAGTACTTC. Protein product: CASSPPYSIYEQYF. J is TRBJ2-7 and V is TRBV5-1; D call uncertain. The length of the CDR3 is 14 residues. Per germline, CDR1 SGHRS and CDR2 YFSETQ. Trimming removed 4 bases from V and 3 bases from J, with 14 bases in between.

The chain joins TRBV29-1 to TRBJ2-5; D uncertain. In germline, CDR1 is SQVTM, CDR2 ANQGSEA. The V end was cut by 1 base, the J end by 0 bases, with 3 bases between. CDR3 length: 12 residues. The CDR3 DNA reads TGCAGCGTTGAAGGGTACCAAGAGACCCAGTACTTC. Translation: CSVEGYQETQYF.

This clonotype was detected a few times. V is TRBV7-6 and J is TRBJ2-7; 11 bases agree with TRBD1. J lost 7 bases, V lost 5 bases, and 4 bases had no gene match. CDR1 SGHVS and CDR2 FNYEAQ come from the germline V gene. CDR3 length equals 13 residues. CDR3 sequence (DNA): TGTGCCAGCAGCGGACAGGGGGCGGGTGAGCAGTACGTC. This gives the protein CASSGQGAGEQYV.